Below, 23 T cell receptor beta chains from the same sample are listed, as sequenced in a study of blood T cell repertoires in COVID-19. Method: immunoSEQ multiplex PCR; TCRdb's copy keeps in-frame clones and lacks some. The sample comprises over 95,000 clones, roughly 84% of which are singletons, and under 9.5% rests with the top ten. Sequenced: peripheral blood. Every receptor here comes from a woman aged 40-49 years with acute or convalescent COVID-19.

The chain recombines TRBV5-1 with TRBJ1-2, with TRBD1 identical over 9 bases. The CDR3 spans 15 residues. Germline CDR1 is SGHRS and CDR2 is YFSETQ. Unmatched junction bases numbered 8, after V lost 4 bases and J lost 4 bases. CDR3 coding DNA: TGCGCCAGCAGCCCCGCCGGGACAGGGACCTATGGCTACACCTTC. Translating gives CASSPAGTGTYGYTF.

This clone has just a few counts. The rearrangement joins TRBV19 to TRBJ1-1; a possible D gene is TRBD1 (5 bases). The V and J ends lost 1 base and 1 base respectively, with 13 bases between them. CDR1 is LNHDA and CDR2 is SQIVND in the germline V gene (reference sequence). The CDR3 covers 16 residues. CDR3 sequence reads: CASSIVAGRANTEAFF. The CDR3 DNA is TGTGCCAGTAGTATAGTCGCGGGACGGGCGAACACTGAAGCTTTCTTT.

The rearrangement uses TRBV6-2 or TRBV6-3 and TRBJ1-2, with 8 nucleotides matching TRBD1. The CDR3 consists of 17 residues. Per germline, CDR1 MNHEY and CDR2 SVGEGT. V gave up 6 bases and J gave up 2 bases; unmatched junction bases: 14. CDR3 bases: TGTGCCAGCAGCCCTATGGGCGCAGGGGGCCCGAACTATGGCTACACCTTC. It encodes CASSPMGAGGPNYGYTF.

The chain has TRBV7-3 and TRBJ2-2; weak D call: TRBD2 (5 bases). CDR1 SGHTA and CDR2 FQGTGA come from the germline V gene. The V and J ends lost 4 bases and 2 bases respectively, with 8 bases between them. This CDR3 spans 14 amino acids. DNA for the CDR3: TGTGCCAGCAGCTCGGACTTAAACACCGGGGAGCTGTTTTTT. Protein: CASSSDLNTGELFF.

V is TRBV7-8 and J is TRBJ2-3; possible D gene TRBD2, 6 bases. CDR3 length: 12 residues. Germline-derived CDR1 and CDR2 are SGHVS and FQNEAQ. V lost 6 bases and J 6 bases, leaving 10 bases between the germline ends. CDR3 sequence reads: CASRPRGDTQYF. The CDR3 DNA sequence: TGTGCCAGCAGACCCCGGGGGGATACGCAGTATTTT.

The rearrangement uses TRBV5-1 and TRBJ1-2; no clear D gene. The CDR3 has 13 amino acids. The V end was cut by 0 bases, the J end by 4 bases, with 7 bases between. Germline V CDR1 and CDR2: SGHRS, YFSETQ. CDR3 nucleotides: TGCGCCAGCAGCTTGGACTTTGCCTATGGCTACACCTTC. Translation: CASSLDFAYGYTF. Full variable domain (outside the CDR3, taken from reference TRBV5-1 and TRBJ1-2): KAGVTQTPRYLIKTRGQQVTLSCSPISGHRSVSWYQQTPGQGLQFLFEYFSETQRNKGNFPGRFSGRQFSNSRSEMNVSTLELGDSALYLCASSLDFAYGYTFGSGTRLTVV.

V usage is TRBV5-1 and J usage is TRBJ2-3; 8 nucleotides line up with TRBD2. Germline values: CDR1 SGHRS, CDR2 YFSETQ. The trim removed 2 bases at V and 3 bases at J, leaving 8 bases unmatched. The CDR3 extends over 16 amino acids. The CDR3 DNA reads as TGCGCCAGCAGCTTACCGGCGGGGGGTGGAACAGATACGCAGTATTTT. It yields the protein CASSLPAGGGTDTQYF. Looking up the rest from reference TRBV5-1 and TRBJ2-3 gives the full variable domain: KAGVTQTPRYLIKTRGQQVTLSCSPISGHRSVSWYQQTPGQGLQFLFEYFSETQRNKGNFPGRFSGRQFSNSRSEMNVSTLELGDSALYLCASSLPAGGGTDTQYFGPGTRLTVL.

The CDR3 DNA follows: TGTGCCAGCAGTTCGGACAGGTACAATGAGCAGTTCTTC. As protein: CASSSDRYNEQFF. The genes are TRBV28 and TRBJ2-1, with 7 nucleotides matching TRBD1. CDR1 is MDHEN, CDR2 SYDVKM, per germline. This CDR3 is 13 amino acids long. J lost 4 bases, V lost 4 bases, and 1 base had no gene match.

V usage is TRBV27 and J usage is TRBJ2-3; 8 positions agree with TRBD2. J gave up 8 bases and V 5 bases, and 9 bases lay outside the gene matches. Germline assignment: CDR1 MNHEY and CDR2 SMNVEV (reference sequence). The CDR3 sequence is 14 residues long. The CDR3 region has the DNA TGTGCCAGCAGTAACTCGCGGGGGGTATCTACGCAGTATTTT. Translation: CASSNSRGVSTQYF.

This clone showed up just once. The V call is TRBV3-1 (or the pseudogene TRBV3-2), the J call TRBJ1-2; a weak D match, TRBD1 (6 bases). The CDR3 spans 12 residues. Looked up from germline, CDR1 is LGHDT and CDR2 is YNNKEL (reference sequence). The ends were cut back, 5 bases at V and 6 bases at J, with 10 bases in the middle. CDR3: CASSGGANGYTF. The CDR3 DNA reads TGTGCCAGCAGCGGGGGGGCCAATGGCTACACCTTC.

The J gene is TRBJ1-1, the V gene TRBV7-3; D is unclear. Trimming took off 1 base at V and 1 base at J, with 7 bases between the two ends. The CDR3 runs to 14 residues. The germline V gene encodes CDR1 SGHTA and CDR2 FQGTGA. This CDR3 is CASSLINGNTEAFF. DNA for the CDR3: TGTGCCAGCAGCTTAATCAACGGGAACACTGAAGCTTTCTTT.

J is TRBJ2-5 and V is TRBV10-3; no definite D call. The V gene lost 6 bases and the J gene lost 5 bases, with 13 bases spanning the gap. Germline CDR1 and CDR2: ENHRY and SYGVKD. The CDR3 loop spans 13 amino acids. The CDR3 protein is CAISFEDGETQYF. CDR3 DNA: TGTGCCATCAGCTTCGAGGATGGGGAGACCCAGTACTTC.

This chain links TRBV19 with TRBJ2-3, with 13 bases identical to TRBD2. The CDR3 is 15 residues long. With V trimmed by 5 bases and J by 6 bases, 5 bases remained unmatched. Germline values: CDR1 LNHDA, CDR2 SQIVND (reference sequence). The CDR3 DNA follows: TGTGCCAGTAGTGTTACTAGCGGGGGGGCTGATACGCAGTATTTT. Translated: CASSVTSGGADTQYF.

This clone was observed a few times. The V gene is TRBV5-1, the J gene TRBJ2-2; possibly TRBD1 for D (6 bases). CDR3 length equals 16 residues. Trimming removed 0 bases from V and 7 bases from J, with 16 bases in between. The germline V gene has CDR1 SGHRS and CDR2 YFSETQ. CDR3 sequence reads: CASSLVPGQLIGELFF. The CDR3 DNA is TGCGCCAGCAGCTTGGTTCCGGGACAACTTATCGGGGAGCTGTTTTTT. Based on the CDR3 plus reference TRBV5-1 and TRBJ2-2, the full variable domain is KAGVTQTPRYLIKTRGQQVTLSCSPISGHRSVSWYQQTPGQGLQFLFEYFSETQRNKGNFPGRFSGRQFSNSRSEMNVSTLELGDSALYLCASSLVPGQLIGELFFGEGSRLTVL.

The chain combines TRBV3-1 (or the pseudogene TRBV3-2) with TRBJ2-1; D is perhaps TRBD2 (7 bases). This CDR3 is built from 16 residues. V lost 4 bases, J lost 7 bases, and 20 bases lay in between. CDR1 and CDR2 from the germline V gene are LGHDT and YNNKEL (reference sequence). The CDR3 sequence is CASSRALGGGPNEQFF. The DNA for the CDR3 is TGTGCCAGCAGCCGAGCCTTAGGGGGGGGGCCAAATGAGCAGTTCTTC.

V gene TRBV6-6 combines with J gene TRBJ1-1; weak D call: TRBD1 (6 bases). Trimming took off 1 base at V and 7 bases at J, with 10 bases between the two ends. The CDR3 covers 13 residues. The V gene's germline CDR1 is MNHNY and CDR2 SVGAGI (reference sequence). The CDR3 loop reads CASSYLTGNEAFF. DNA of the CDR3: TGTGCCAGCAGTTACTTAACAGGGAATGAAGCTTTCTTT.

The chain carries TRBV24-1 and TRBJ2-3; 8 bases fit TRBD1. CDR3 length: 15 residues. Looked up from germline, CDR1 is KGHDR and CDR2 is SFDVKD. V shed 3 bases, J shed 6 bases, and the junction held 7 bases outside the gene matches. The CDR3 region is CATSDNQGATDTQYF. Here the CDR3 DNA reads TGTGCCACCAGTGATAATCAGGGGGCGACGGATACGCAGTATTTT.

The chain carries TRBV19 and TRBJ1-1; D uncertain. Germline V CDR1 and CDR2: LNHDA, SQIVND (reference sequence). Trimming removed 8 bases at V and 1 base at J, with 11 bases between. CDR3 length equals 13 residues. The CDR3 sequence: CASAERGNTEAFF. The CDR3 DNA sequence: TGTGCCAGTGCCGAGAGAGGGAACACTGAAGCTTTCTTT.

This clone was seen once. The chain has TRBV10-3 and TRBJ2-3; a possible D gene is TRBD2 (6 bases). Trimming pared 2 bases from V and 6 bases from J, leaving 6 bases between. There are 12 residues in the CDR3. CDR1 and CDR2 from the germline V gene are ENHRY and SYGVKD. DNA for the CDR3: TGTGCCATCAGTGAGGGGGGGGATACGCAGTATTTT. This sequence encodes CAISEGGDTQYF.

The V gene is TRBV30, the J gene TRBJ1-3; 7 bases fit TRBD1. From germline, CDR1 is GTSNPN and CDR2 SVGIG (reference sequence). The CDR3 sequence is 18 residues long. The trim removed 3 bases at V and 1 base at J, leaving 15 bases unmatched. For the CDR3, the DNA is TGTGCCTGGAGAAACCGCCCTCGAACAGGGGAGTCTGGAAACACCATATATTTT. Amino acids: CAWRNRPRTGESGNTIYF.

As DNA, the CDR3 is TGTGCCACCAGCAGAGACAGGGTGGGTCAGCCCCAGCATTTT. It specifies CATSRDRVGQPQHF. V and J are TRBV15 and TRBJ1-5; possibly TRBD1 for D (5 bases). Trimming shortened V by 0 bases and J by 6 bases, and 9 bases separated the two germline ends. This CDR3 comprises 14 residues. The germline CDR1 and CDR2 sequences are LNHNV and YYDKDF (reference sequence). Filled out from reference TRBV15 and TRBJ1-5, the complete variable domain reads DAMVIQNPRYQVTQFGKPVTLSCSQTLNHNVMYWYQQKSSQAPKLLFHYYDKDFNNEADTPDNFQSRRPNTSFCFLDIRSPGLGDTAMYLCATSRDRVGQPQHFGDGTRLSIL.

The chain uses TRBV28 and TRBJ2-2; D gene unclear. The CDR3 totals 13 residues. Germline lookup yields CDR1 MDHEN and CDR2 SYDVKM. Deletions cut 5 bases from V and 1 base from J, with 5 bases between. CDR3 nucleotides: TGTGCCAGCAGTCCCCAGAACACCGGGGAGCTGTTTTTT. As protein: CASSPQNTGELFF.

CDR3 protein: CASTARITPGQYEQYF. Written as DNA, the CDR3 is TGTGCCAGCACAGCCCGGATAACCCCGGGACAGTACGAGCAGTACTTC. The chain uses TRBV5-5 and TRBJ2-7; 7 bases align to TRBD1. The trim removed 6 bases at V and 4 bases at J, leaving 16 bases unmatched. In germline, CDR1 is SGHKS, CDR2 YYEKEE (reference sequence). There are 16 residues in the CDR3. The full variable domain, rest sourced from reference TRBV5-5 and TRBJ2-7, is DAGVTQSPTHLIKTRGQQVTLRCSPISGHKSVSWYQQVLGQGPQFIFQYYEKEERGRGNFPDRFSARQFPNYSSELNVNALLLGDSALYLCASTARITPGQYEQYFGPGTRLTVT.